This T cell receptor (beta chain) was profiled in a study of OX40 agonist ivuxolimab in advanced cancers. Whole-study results and caveats: Still undetermined is the antigen specificity of the expanded peripheral T cells. Expanded clones were, on average, more numerous among CD8+ T cells than CD4+.

Trimming cost V 3 bases and J 5 bases; bases outside gene matches: 6. Germline CDR1 and CDR2: SEHNR and FQNEAQ (reference sequence). This CDR3 contains 15 residues. With respect to this clone: The target antigen is unknown.

Method: immunoSEQ multiplex PCR; TCRdb's copy keeps in-frame clones and lacks some. In the table there are tens of thousands of clones, approximately 84% of which are singletons. The TCR was taken from an adult with an advanced solid tumor such as melanoma, head and neck, liver or kidney cancer. Material: CD4+ or CD8+ T cells sorted from blood, obtained in a trial of the OX40 agonist ivuxolimab. V and J are TRBV7-9 and TRBJ2-1; 8 bases agree with TRBD2. The CDR3 bases are TGTGCCAGCAGCTTTTTCGCACTAGCGGACAATGAGCAGTTCTTC. Protein sequence: CASSFFALADNEQFF.